The entry that follows covers one T cell receptor (beta chain) sequence. As yet, its antigen is unknown. This entry belongs to a study of T-cell memory formation after mild COVID-19. Overall study: TCR clusters showed largely donor specificity.

General study results and limits: Clones contracting day 15 to 85 were balanced CD4/CD8; later expanders leaned CD4+. Cross-reactive memory appears to have joined, as suggested by some responding clones showing up in pre-infection memory.

TCRdb passed the 5' RACE reads through MiXCR, listing each CDR3 protein once. Seen here are about 400,000 distinct CDR3 sequences, 16% observed once, and the top ten hold about a fifth. The CDR3 spans 13 residues. V lost 7 bases and J lost 6, with 15 bases in between. CDR1 is MNHEY, CDR2 SVGAGI, per germline. The receptor was derived from a young man who had mild COVID-19 (a few samples of this study predate the infection). Cell type and time point are not known. Specimen: PBMCs or a T cell subset sorted from them (not recorded which). The chain recombines TRBV6-5 with TRBJ1-1; no definite D call. CDR3 protein: CASTIGPGAEAFF. The CDR3 DNA is TGTGCCAGCACCATAGGTCCGGGAGCTGAAGCTTTCTTT.